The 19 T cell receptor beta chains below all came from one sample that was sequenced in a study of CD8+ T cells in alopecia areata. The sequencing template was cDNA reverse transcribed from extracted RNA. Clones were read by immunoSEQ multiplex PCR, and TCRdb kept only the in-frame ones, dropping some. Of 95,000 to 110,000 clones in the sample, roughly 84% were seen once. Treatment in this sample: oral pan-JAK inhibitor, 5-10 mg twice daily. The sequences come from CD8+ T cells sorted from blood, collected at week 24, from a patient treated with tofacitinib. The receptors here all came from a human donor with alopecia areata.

The CDR3 protein is CASSPLRTDEETQYF. The CDR3 DNA reads TGCGCCAGCAGTCCTCTGCGGACAGATGAAGAGACCCAGTACTTC. The rearrangement uses TRBV23-1 and TRBJ2-5; TRBD1 might be the D (6 bases). TRBV23-1 belongs to the ORF category, with a function that is uncertain. V lost 4 bases and J lost 3, with 15 bases in between. The length of the CDR3 is 15 residues.

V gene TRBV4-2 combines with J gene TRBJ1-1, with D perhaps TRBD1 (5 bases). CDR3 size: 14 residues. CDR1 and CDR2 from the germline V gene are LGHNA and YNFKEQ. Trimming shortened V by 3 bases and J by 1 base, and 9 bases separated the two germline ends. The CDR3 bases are TGTGCCAGCAGCCATTACACAGGGAACACTGAAGCTTTCTTT. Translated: CASSHYTGNTEAFF.

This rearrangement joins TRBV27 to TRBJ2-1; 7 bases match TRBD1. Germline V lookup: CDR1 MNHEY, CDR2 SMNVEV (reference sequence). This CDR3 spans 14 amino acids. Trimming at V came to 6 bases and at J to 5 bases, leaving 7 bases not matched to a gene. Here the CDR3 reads CASSRDRDDNEQFF. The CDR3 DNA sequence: TGTGCCAGCAGCCGTGACAGGGACGACAATGAGCAGTTCTTC.

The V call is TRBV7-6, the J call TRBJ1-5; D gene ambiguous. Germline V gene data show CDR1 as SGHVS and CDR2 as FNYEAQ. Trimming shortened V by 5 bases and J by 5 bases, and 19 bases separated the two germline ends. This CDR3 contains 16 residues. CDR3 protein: CASSPYATAADQPQHF. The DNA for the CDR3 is TGTGCCAGCAGCCCTTACGCCACGGCAGCCGATCAGCCCCAGCATTTT.

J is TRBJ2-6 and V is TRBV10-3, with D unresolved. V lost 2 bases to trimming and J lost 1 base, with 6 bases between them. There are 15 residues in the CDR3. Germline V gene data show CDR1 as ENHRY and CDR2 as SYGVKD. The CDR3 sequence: CAISEGSSGANVLTF. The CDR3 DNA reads TGTGCCATCAGTGAGGGTAGTTCTGGGGCCAACGTCCTGACTTTC.

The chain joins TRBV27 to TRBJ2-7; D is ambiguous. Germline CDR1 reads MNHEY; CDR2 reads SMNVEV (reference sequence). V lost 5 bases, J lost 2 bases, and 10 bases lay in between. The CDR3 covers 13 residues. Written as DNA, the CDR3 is TGTGCCAGCAGTCCCCGGGTCCCCTACGAGCAGTACTTC. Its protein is CASSPRVPYEQYF.

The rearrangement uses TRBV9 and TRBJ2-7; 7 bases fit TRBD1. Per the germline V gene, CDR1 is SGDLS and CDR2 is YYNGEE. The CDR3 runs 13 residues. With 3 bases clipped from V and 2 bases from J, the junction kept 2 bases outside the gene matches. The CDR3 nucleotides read TGTGCCAGCAGCGGGGACAGCACCTACGAGCAGTACTTC. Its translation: CASSGDSTYEQYF.

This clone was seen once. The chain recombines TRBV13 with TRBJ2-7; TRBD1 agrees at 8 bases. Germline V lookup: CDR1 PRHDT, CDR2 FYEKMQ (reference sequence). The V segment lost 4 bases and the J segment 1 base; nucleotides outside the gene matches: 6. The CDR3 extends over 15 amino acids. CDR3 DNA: TGTGCCAGCAGCTCAGACAGGGGAGGATCCTACGAGCAGTACTTC. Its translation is CASSSDRGGSYEQYF. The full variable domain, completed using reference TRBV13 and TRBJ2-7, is AAGVIQSPRHLIKEKRETATLKCYPIPRHDTVYWYQQGPGQDPQFLISFYEKMQSDKGSIPDRFSAQQFSDYHSELNMSSLELGDSALYFCASSSDRGGSYEQYFGPGTRLTVT.

CDR3 bases: TGTGCCAGCAGTTACATTTCAGACCCTTTCTACGAGCAGTACTTC. It specifies CASSYISDPFYEQYF. The chain has TRBV6-5 and TRBJ2-7; D gene ambiguous. This CDR3 comprises 15 residues. Trimming cost V 2 bases and J 3 bases, with 14 bases left between them. Germline V gene lookup returns CDR1 MNHEY and CDR2 SVGAGI.

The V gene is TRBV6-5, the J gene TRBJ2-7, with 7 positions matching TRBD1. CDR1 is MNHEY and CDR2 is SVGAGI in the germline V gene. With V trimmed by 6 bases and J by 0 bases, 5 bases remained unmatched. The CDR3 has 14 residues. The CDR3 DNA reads TGTGCCAGCAGATGGACAGGACCCTCCTACGAGCAGTACTTC. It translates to CASRWTGPSYEQYF.

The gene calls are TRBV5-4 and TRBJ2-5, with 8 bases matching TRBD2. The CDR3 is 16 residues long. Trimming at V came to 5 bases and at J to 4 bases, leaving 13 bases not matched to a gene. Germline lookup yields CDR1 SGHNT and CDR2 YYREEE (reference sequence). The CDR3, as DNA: TGTGCCAGCAGTCTTCCGGGGGGGGAGATGGGAGAGACCCAGTACTTC. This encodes CASSLPGGEMGETQYF.

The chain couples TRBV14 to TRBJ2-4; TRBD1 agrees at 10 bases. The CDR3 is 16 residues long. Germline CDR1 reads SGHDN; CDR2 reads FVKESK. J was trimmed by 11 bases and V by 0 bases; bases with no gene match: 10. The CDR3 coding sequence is TGTGCCAGCAGCCAAGATTTCGGCGGGACAGGGGTCGTTCAGTACTTC. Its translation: CASSQDFGGTGVVQYF.

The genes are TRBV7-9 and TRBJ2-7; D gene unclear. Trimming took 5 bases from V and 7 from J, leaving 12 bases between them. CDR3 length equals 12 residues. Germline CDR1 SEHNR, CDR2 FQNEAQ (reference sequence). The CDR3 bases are TGTGCCAGCAGCCAACCCCCCAGGGAGCAGTACTTC. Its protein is CASSQPPREQYF.

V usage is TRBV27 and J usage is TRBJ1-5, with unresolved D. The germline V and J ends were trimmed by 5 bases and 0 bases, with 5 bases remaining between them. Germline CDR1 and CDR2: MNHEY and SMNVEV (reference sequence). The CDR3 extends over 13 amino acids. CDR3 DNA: TGTGCCAGCAGTCCATATAGCAATCAGCCCCAGCATTTT. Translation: CASSPYSNQPQHF.

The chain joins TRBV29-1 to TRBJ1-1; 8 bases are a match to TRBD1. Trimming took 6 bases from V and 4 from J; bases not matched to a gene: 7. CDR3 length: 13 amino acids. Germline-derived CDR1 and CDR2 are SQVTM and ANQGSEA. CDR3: CSVGTGGSTEAFF. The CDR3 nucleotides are TGCAGCGTCGGCACAGGGGGTAGCACTGAAGCTTTCTTT.

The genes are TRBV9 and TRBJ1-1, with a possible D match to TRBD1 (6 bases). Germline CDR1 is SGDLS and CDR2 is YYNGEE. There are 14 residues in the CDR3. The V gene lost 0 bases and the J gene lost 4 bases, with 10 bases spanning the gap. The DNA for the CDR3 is TGTGCCAGCAGCGTAGAGCCAGGGGCCACTGAAGCTTTCTTT. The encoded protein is CASSVEPGATEAFF.

CDR3 sequence reads: CASTSGGTDTQYF. Here the CDR3 DNA reads TGTGCCAGCACCTCTGGCGGCACAGATACGCAGTATTTT. This chain joins TRBV7-6 and TRBJ2-3, with D uncertain. Germline V lookup: CDR1 SGHVS, CDR2 FNYEAQ. The CDR3 is 13 residues long. The V gene lost 7 bases and the J gene lost 1 base, with 9 bases spanning the gap.

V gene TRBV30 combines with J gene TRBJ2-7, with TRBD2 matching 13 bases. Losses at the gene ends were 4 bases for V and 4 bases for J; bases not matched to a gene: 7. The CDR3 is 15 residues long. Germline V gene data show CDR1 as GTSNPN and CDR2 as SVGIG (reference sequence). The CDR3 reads CAWNFRTSGGYEQYF. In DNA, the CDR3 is TGTGCCTGGAACTTTCGGACTAGCGGGGGATACGAGCAGTACTTC. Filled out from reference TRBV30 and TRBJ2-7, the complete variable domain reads SQTIHQWPATLVQPVGSPLSLECTVEGTSNPNLYWYRQAAGRGLQLLFYSVGIGQISSEVPQNLSASRPQDRQFILSSKKLLLSDSGFYLCAWNFRTSGGYEQYFGPGTRLTVT.

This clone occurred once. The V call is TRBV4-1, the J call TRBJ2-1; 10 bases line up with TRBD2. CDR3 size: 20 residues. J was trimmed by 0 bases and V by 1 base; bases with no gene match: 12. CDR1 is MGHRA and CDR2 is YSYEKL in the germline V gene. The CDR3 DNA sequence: TGCGCCAGCAGCCAAGGAGAGGTAGCGGGGGGATTTGGCTCCTACAATGAGCAGTTCTTC. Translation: CASSQGEVAGGFGSYNEQFF.